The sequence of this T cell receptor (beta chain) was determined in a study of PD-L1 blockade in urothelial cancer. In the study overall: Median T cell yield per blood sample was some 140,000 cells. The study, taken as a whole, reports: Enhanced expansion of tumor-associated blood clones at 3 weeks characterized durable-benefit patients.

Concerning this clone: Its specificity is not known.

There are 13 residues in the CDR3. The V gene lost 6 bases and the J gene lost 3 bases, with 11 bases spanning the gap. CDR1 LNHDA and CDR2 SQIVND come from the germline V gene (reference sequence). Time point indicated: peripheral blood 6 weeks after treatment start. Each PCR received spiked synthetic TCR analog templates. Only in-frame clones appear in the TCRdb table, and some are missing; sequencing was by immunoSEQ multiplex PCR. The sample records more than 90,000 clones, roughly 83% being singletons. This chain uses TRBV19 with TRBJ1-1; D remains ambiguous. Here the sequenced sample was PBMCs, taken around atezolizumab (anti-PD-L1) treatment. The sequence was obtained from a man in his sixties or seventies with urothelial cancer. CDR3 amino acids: CASSLFSYTEAFF. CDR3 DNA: TGTGCCAGTAGCCTTTTTAGTTACACTGAAGCTTTCTTT.